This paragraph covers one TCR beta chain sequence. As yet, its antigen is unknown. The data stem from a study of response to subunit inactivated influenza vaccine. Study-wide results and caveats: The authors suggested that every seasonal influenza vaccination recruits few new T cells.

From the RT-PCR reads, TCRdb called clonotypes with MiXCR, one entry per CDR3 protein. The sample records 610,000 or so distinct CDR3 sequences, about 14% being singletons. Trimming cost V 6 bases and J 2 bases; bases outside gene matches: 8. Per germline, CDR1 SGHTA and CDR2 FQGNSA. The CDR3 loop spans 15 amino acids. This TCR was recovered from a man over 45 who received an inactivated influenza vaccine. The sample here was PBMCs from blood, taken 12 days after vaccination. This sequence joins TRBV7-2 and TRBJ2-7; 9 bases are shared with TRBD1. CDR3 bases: TGTGCCAGCAGTCATGACAGGGGGTCTGCCTACGAGCAGTACTTC. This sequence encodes CASSHDRGSAYEQYF.